This T cell receptor beta chain derives from a study of blood T cells in healthy people across ages. Study background: When template switching was applied, about one barcoded beta molecule was captured per two T cells.

Notes on the study in general: Among long-lived donors, naive CD4+ cells were more numerous and diversity higher than in aged donors. Using unsorted PBMCs precluded a conclusive naive versus antigen-experienced comparison.

Turning to this clonotype: What it recognizes is unknown.

The CDR3 is made up of 12 amino acids. V was clipped by 7 bases and J by 7 bases, with 13 bases between them. In germline, CDR1 is MNHEY, CDR2 SVGEGT. Sample-barcoded 5' priming and a J-beta primer mix drove a second PCR of roughly 6 to 12 cycles. A template-switch adaptor that had 12 random nucleotides put a tag on each cDNA molecule. TCRdb analysed the 5' RACE reads with MiXCR anew, one entry per CDR3 protein. The sample carries approximately 830,000 distinct CDR3 sequences, around two thirds recorded once. The TCR sequence derives from a man aged 25 to 40 in good health. The chain has TRBV6-2 or TRBV6-3 and TRBJ1-2, with a tentative D call TRBD1 (5 bases). The source material was blood. The CDR3 bases are TGTGCCAGCACCGACTCAGGGAGTGGCTACACCTTC. The encoded protein is CASTDSGSGYTF.